This entry features one T cell receptor (beta chain) sequence. This entry comes from a study of blood T cell repertoires in COVID-19. The overall study: From the United States, Italy and Spain came samples of acute and convalescent COVID-19.

CDR1 is MDHEN, CDR2 SYDVKM, per germline. With V trimmed by 11 bases and J by 3 bases, 9 bases remained unmatched. This CDR3 has 15 amino acids. In the authors' methods: Amplification with reference gene primers provided the estimates of nucleated cell counts. Only in-frame clones appear in the TCRdb table, and some are missing; sequencing was by immunoSEQ multiplex PCR. Clone size and V and J calls were adopted from that table, with D and trimming inferred from the DNA. The sample contains 360,000 or so clones, roughly 90% of which appear only once. The V and J genes are TRBV28 and TRBJ2-2, with 10 positions matching TRBD1. This TCR derives from a woman in her twenties or thirties who had been exposed to COVID-19. Material for sequencing was PBMCs or T cells enriched from blood (not recorded which). The CDR3 DNA reads TGTGCCGGCCAGACAGGGGGCCAGGACACCGGGGAGCTGTTTTTT. Translation: CAGQTGGQDTGELFF. The complete variable domain, with remaining parts taken from reference TRBV28 and TRBJ2-2, reads DVKVTQSSRYLVKRTGEKVFLECVQDMDHENMFWYRQDPGLGLRLIYFSYDVKMKEKGDIPEGYSVSREKKERFSLILESASTNQTSMYLCAGQTGGQDTGELFFGEGSRLTVL.